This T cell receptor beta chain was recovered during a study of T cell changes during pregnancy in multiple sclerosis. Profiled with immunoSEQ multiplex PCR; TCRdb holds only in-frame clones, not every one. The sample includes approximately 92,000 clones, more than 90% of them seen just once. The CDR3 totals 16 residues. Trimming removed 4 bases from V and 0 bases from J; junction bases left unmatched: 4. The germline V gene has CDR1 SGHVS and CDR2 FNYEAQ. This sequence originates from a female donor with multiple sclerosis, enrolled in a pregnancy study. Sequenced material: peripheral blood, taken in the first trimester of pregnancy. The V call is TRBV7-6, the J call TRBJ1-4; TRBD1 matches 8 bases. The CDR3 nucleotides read TGTGCCAGCAGCTCGGCGGGACAGGCAACTAATGAAAAACTGTTTTTT. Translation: CASSSAGQATNEKLFF.